This TCR beta chain comes out of a study of blood T cell repertoires in COVID-19. Trimming shortened V by 4 bases and J by 1 base, and 15 bases separated the two germline ends. CDR3 size: 16 residues. CDR1 is LGHDT and CDR2 is YNNKEL in the germline V gene (reference sequence). Clones were sequenced by immunoSEQ multiplex PCR, and TCRdb holds only the in-frame ones, with some missing. This table has fewer than 300,000 clones, approximately 91% appearing once. The sample taken for sequencing was PBMCs or T cells enriched from blood (not recorded which). The TCR sequence derives from a middle-aged woman with acute COVID-19. The V gene is TRBV3-1 (or the pseudogene TRBV3-2), the J gene TRBJ2-3; D may be TRBD2 (6 bases). In DNA, the CDR3 is TGTGCCAGCAGCCTCCGGACTGGAGGGGGCACAGATACGCAGTATTTT. Protein: CASSLRTGGGTDTQYF.